Following are 27 T cell receptor beta chains from one sample sequenced in a study of OX40 agonist ivuxolimab in advanced cancers. Profiled with immunoSEQ multiplex PCR; TCRdb holds only in-frame clones, not every one. The profile shows tens of thousands of clones, approximately 90% of them singletons. The specimen comprised CD4+ or CD8+ T cells sorted from blood, sampled in a trial of the OX40 agonist ivuxolimab. These receptors all stem from an adult with an advanced solid tumor such as melanoma, head and neck, liver or kidney cancer.

In nucleotides, the CDR3 is TGTGCCAGCAGTTTGGACAGTCAAAACGAGCAGTACTTC. Encoded protein: CASSLDSQNEQYF. This sequence joins TRBV6-1 and TRBJ2-7, with D maybe TRBD1 (6 bases). V was trimmed by 5 bases and J by 5 bases, leaving 13 bases between them. The germline V gene encodes CDR1 MNHNS and CDR2 SASEGT. The CDR3 runs 13 residues.

The chain carries TRBV9 and TRBJ2-3; D call uncertain. This CDR3 region has 14 residues. CDR1 SGDLS and CDR2 YYNGEE come from the germline V gene. The V and J ends lost 2 bases and 2 bases respectively, with 9 bases between them. The CDR3 reads CASSVEGFTDTQYF. In DNA form, the CDR3 reads TGTGCCAGCAGCGTTGAAGGGTTCACAGATACGCAGTATTTT.

The chain recombines TRBV19 with TRBJ2-1; D call uncertain. V lost 5 bases and J 7 bases, leaving 9 bases between the germline ends. The CDR3 has 12 amino acids. Germline CDR1 and CDR2: LNHDA and SQIVND (reference sequence). DNA for the CDR3: TGTGCCAGTAGTCTCTCTTATAATGAGCAGTTCTTC. This gives the protein CASSLSYNEQFF.

A single count supports this clone. V usage is TRBV5-1 and J usage is TRBJ1-1; 8 nucleotides line up with TRBD1. Per germline, CDR1 SGHRS and CDR2 YFSETQ. V lost 3 bases, J lost 0 bases, and 7 bases stayed unmatched. This CDR3 region has 16 residues. The CDR3 DNA is TGCGCCAGCAGCTACCGGGCAGGGGGCCTGAACACTGAAGCTTTCTTT. Protein sequence: CASSYRAGGLNTEAFF. Full variable domain (remainder filled in from reference TRBV5-1 and TRBJ1-1): KAGVTQTPRYLIKTRGQQVTLSCSPISGHRSVSWYQQTPGQGLQFLFEYFSETQRNKGNFPGRFSGRQFSNSRSEMNVSTLELGDSALYLCASSYRAGGLNTEAFFGQGTRLTVV.

The V and J genes are TRBV5-1 and TRBJ1-1; D remains ambiguous. The CDR3 contains 11 residues. Trimming shortened V by 5 bases and J by 3 bases, and 5 bases separated the two germline ends. CDR1 and CDR2 (germline): SGHRS, YFSETQ. The CDR3 DNA follows: TGCGCCAGCAGGATAGACACTGAAGCTTTCTTT. Translating gives CASRIDTEAFF.

This clone was counted between two and nine times. V gene TRBV19 combines with J gene TRBJ1-3; no reliable D call. Germline V gene lookup returns CDR1 LNHDA and CDR2 SQIVND (reference sequence). The length of the CDR3 is 12 residues. Trimming cost V 4 bases and J 3 bases, with 4 bases left between them. The CDR3 region has the DNA TGTGCCAGTAGTAGTTATGGAAACACCATATATTTT. It specifies CASSSYGNTIYF.

The chain is built from TRBV5-4 and TRBJ2-2; 9 bases are a match to TRBD1. CDR3 length: 15 amino acids. V lost 4 bases, J lost 7 bases, and 8 bases stayed unmatched. Germline CDR1 is SGHNT and CDR2 is YYREEE (reference sequence). The CDR3 loop is CASSPRTGANGELFF. The CDR3 DNA follows: TGTGCCAGCAGCCCTCGGACAGGGGCGAACGGGGAGCTGTTTTTT.

The chain joins TRBV27 to TRBJ2-7; the match to TRBD2 covers 10 bases. V lost 5 bases, J lost 5 bases, and 6 bases stayed unmatched. The CDR3 is 14 amino acids. CDR1 and CDR2 from the germline V gene are MNHEY and SMNVEV (reference sequence). The CDR3 loop reads CASSPRTSGHEQYF. The CDR3 region has the DNA TGTGCCAGCAGTCCTAGGACTAGCGGCCACGAGCAGTACTTC.

In its sample, this clone was seen once. The chain employs TRBV27 and TRBJ2-7; 7 positions match TRBD1. Looked up from germline, CDR1 is MNHEY and CDR2 is SMNVEV (reference sequence). Trimming at V came to 7 bases and at J to 5 bases, leaving 11 bases not matched to a gene. CDR3 size: 14 residues. CDR3 bases: TGTGCCAGCACCCCCCACAGGGGAACGAACGAGCAGTACTTC. Protein sequence: CASTPHRGTNEQYF.

The chain links TRBV2 to TRBJ2-5; D remains ambiguous. The CDR3 is made up of 12 amino acids. Germline V gives CDR1 SNHLY, CDR2 FYNNEI. Deletions cut 7 bases from V and 5 bases from J, with 11 bases between. CDR3 nucleotide sequence: TGTGCCAGCACCCTCAGGCGGGAGACCCAGTACTTC. Protein: CASTLRRETQYF.

This clone was observed a single time. This chain connects TRBV5-6 to TRBJ2-7, with TRBD2 matching 13 bases. CDR1 and CDR2 from the germline V gene are SGHDT and YYEEEE. This CDR3 spans 15 amino acids. Trimming cost V 4 bases and J 2 bases; bases outside gene matches: 3. CDR3 in amino acids: CASSQTSGGAYEQYF. Here the CDR3 DNA reads TGTGCCAGCAGCCAAACTAGCGGGGGGGCCTACGAGCAGTACTTC. The complete variable domain, with remaining parts taken from reference TRBV5-6 and TRBJ2-7, reads DAGVTQSPTHLIKTRGQQVTLRCSPKSGHDTVSWYQQALGQGPQFIFQYYEEEERQRGNFPDRFSGHQFPNYSSELNVNALLLGDSALYLCASSQTSGGAYEQYFGPGTRLTVT.

The V gene is TRBV19, the J gene TRBJ1-5; 7 bases are shared with TRBD1. J gave up 4 bases and V 3 bases, and 6 bases lay outside the gene matches. The length of the CDR3 is 15 residues. Germline V CDR1 and CDR2: LNHDA, SQIVND (reference sequence). The CDR3 spells CASSMGTAQNQPQHF. In DNA form, the CDR3 reads TGTGCCAGTAGTATGGGGACAGCCCAGAATCAGCCCCAGCATTTT.

The rearrangement joins TRBV28 to TRBJ2-7; possible D gene TRBD2, 7 bases. Germline values: CDR1 MDHEN, CDR2 SYDVKM. V lost 3 bases to trimming and J lost 5 bases, with 14 bases between them. The CDR3 totals 14 residues. Here the CDR3 reads CASSLYREGDEQYF. In nucleotides, the CDR3 is TGTGCCAGCAGTTTGTACAGGGAGGGGGACGAGCAGTACTTC.

As regards this clone: This same CDR3 is encoded by further DNA sequences in the sample. The J gene is TRBJ2-1, the V gene TRBV18, with D perhaps matching TRBD2 (6 bases). The germline gives CDR1 KGHSH, CDR2 LQKENI. The ends were cut back, 0 bases at V and 1 base at J, with 10 bases in the middle. This CDR3 has 16 amino acids. The CDR3 loop reads CASSPPAGSSYNEQFF. DNA of the CDR3: TGTGCCAGCTCACCACCGGCGGGGTCGTCCTACAATGAGCAGTTCTTC.

The chain joins TRBV2 to TRBJ2-5; perhaps D is TRBD1 or TRBD2 (5 bases each). Germline loops: CDR1 SNHLY, CDR2 FYNNEI. This CDR3 comprises 13 residues. The V end was cut by 4 bases, the J end by 4 bases, with 10 bases between. The CDR3 region is CASSGGRGETQYF. CDR3 nucleotide sequence: TGTGCCAGCAGTGGGGGCCGGGGAGAGACCCAGTACTTC.

This clone was seen more than once but under ten times. The chain employs TRBV2 and TRBJ1-2; D unclear. This CDR3 is built from 15 residues. Germline lookup yields CDR1 SNHLY and CDR2 FYNNEI. V lost 1 base, J lost 8 bases, and 17 bases lay in between. CDR3 residues: CASSEGGRNLRGYTF. CDR3 nucleotide sequence: TGTGCCAGCAGTGAAGGGGGTAGGAACCTGAGAGGCTACACCTTC.

The V gene is TRBV10-2, the J gene TRBJ2-3; 13 bases fit TRBD2. V was pared by 11 bases and J by 5 bases, with 7 bases of the junction left unmatched. The CDR3 sequence is 14 residues long. Germline values: CDR1 WSHSY, CDR2 SAAADI. As DNA, the CDR3 is TGCGCCGCAACTAGCGGGGGGGCAGGAGATACGCAGTATTTT. Protein sequence: CAATSGGAGDTQYF.

The V call is TRBV2, the J call TRBJ1-5; possible D gene TRBD1, 5 bases. Germline V CDR1 and CDR2: SNHLY, FYNNEI. The CDR3 is 14 residues long. With 5 bases removed from V and 6 bases from J, the gap between germline ends came to 14 bases. The CDR3 here is CASSRTGTAQPQHF. The CDR3 DNA follows: TGTGCCAGCAGTAGGACCGGGACGGCTCAGCCCCAGCATTTT.

This clone has only a few counts. V and J are TRBV6-1 and TRBJ1-4; D remains ambiguous. Trimming left V 5 bases short and J 6 bases short, with 4 bases between. The CDR3 is 11 amino acids. CDR1 and CDR2 from the germline V gene are MNHNS and SASEGT. For the CDR3, the DNA is TGTGCCAGCAGTCCGTATGAAAAACTGTTTTTT. Protein sequence: CASSPYEKLFF.

This chain uses TRBV13 with TRBJ2-1, with TRBD1 matching 11 bases. The CDR3 is made up of 14 amino acids. Germline CDR1 reads PRHDT; CDR2 reads FYEKMQ (reference sequence). Trimming removed 3 bases from V and 8 bases from J; junction bases left unmatched: 3. The CDR3 DNA is TGTGCCAGCAGCTTTTGGACAGGGGGCTATGAGCAGTTCTTC. It encodes CASSFWTGGYEQFF. Full variable domain (remainder filled in from reference TRBV13 and TRBJ2-1): AAGVIQSPRHLIKEKRETATLKCYPIPRHDTVYWYQQGPGQDPQFLISFYEKMQSDKGSIPDRFSAQQFSDYHSELNMSSLELGDSALYFCASSFWTGGYEQFFGPGTRLTVL.

The V call is TRBV30, the J call TRBJ2-2, with D perhaps assigned TRBD1 or TRBD2 (6 bases each). V was clipped by 1 base and J by 9 bases, with 12 bases between them. Per the germline V gene, CDR1 is GTSNPN and CDR2 is SVGIG (reference sequence). The CDR3 length is 13 residues. CDR3 in amino acids: CAWSEGGYRELFF. In nucleotides, the CDR3 is TGTGCCTGGAGTGAGGGGGGATACAGGGAGCTGTTTTTT.

The chain joins TRBV9 to TRBJ2-7; 8 bases agree with TRBD1. The CDR3 covers 16 residues. CDR1 SGDLS and CDR2 YYNGEE come from the germline V gene. Trimming cost V 2 bases and J 6 bases; bases outside gene matches: 13. The chain's CDR3 is CASSVSRDRSISEQYF. The DNA for the CDR3 is TGTGCCAGCAGCGTGAGCCGGGACAGGTCGATATCCGAGCAGTACTTC.

This chain connects TRBV30 to TRBJ1-2; a weak D match, TRBD1 (6 bases). Germline CDR1 and CDR2: GTSNPN and SVGIG (reference sequence). Trimming took off 0 bases at V and 5 bases at J, with 10 bases between the two ends. The CDR3 contains 13 residues. CDR3 in amino acids: CAWSVGQGYGYTF. The CDR3 nucleotides read TGTGCCTGGAGTGTAGGGCAGGGGTATGGCTACACCTTC.

The chain uses TRBV5-4 and TRBJ1-1; no firm D call. Germline CDR1 is SGHNT and CDR2 is YYREEE (reference sequence). The CDR3 runs 14 residues. The V and J ends lost 4 bases and 7 bases respectively, with 17 bases between them. In nucleotides, the CDR3 is TGTGCCAGCAGCAGGCAGGATCTTGAGGGTGAAGCTTTCTTT. As protein: CASSRQDLEGEAFF.

This clone has a handful of counts. This rearrangement joins TRBV6-1 to TRBJ2-2; 9 positions match TRBD2. Trimming at V came to 2 bases and at J to 4 bases, leaving 2 bases not matched to a gene. Germline V gene sequence: CDR1 MNHNS, CDR2 SASEGT. The length of the CDR3 is 15 residues. In DNA, the CDR3 is TGTGCCAGCAGTGAACTAGCGGGGAGCACCGGGGAGCTGTTTTTT. Residues: CASSELAGSTGELFF.

This clone was found once. CDR3 loop: CASSWGTSGATGELFF. The CDR3 DNA sequence: TGTGCCAGTAGTTGGGGGACTAGCGGGGCCACCGGGGAGCTGTTTTTT. The chain recombines TRBV19 with TRBJ2-2; TRBD2 agrees at 13 bases. CDR3 size: 16 residues. V lost 5 bases, J lost 4 bases, and 4 bases stayed unmatched. Looked up from germline, CDR1 is LNHDA and CDR2 is SQIVND (reference sequence).

The chain is built from TRBV5-6 and TRBJ2-7, with 7 bases aligning to TRBD1. The CDR3 spans 13 residues. Germline assignment: CDR1 SGHDT and CDR2 YYEEEE. V trimming: 2 bases; J trimming: 5 bases; junction bases outside the gene matches: 4. The CDR3 region is CASSFGTAHEQYF. CDR3 in DNA: TGTGCCAGCAGCTTTGGGACAGCGCACGAGCAGTACTTC. Full variable domain (remainder filled in from reference TRBV5-6 and TRBJ2-7): DAGVTQSPTHLIKTRGQQVTLRCSPKSGHDTVSWYQQALGQGPQFIFQYYEEEERQRGNFPDRFSGHQFPNYSSELNVNALLLGDSALYLCASSFGTAHEQYFGPGTRLTVT.